In its sample, the clone carrying this T cell receptor beta chain was seen a few times. Its antigen is unidentified. The CDR3 consists of 13 residues. V dropped 4 bases and J dropped 1 base, with 7 bases sitting between them. The V gene's germline CDR1 is SGHNT and CDR2 YENEEA. With a J-beta primer mix and a sample-barcoded 5' primer, a second PCR ran 7 to 11 cycles. Unique molecular identifiers of 12 random nucleotides labeled each cDNA. A minimum of 2.5 million CDR3-containing paired-end reads was obtained for each sample. Each CDR3 protein is one row after TCRdb ran MiXCR on the 5' RACE reads. The sample includes 1.5 million to 2 million distinct CDR3 sequences, roughly 52% of them seen just once. These data come from a study of blood T cells in healthy people across ages. Study details: Template switching caught about one barcoded beta molecule for each two T cells.

Overall study results and limits: Naive and antigen-experienced cells could not be conclusively compared, given unsorted PBMCs.

This chain uses TRBV11-3 with TRBJ2-5; no clear D. The clonotype was recovered from a woman between 35 and 50 years old in good health. Sequencing was carried out using blood. The CDR3 nucleotides read TGTGCCAGCAGCTACCAGCCCCAAGAGACCCAGTACTTC. As protein: CASSYQPQETQYF.